A single T cell receptor (beta chain) is shown here with its context. Its specificity is not known. This record belongs to a study of identifying expanded T cells in peripheral blood. Findings and limits, study-wide: Clone count variance between roughly 2-week samples rose with total template count. Over two and four weeks, about 16.4 and 19 clones changed, versus around 1.2 between replicates.

The V and J ends lost 11 bases and 1 base respectively, with 15 bases between them. Germline V gene sequence: CDR1 MGHDK, CDR2 SYGVNS. CDR3 length: 14 amino acids. Assay used: immunoSEQ multiplex PCR; TCRdb lists only in-frame clones, some missing. The sample lists 90,000 to 110,000 clones, about 88% occurring once. During the collection period, no donor immune events like infections were recorded. The chain couples TRBV25-1 to TRBJ1-5, with D uncertain. The TCR originated in a person between 18 and 75 years old in good health. Sequences were obtained from blood. The CDR3 DNA is TGTGCCCCTACCCCACGGTCGAGCAATCAGCCCCAGCATTTT. Translating it yields CAPTPRSSNQPQHF.